This TCR beta chain was captured by sequencing in a study of Ad26.COV2.S vaccination and SARS-CoV-2 variants. Study context: The study gave Ad26.COV2.S intramuscularly, once or twice 56 days apart. Points from the study as a whole: Substantial breadth was reported for post-vaccination spike-specific CD8+ and CD4+ T cells.

Profiling relied on immunoSEQ multiplex PCR, and the TCRdb table lists in-frame clones only, not all of them. The profile shows hundreds of thousands of clones, 89% of them singletons. Points on this clone: Its antigen is unknown.

The treatment: over 15 received Ad26.COV2.S at low or high dose, single or two shots; about 5 received placebo; per-sample allocation not given. At day 63 after the first vaccine or placebo injection, samples were drawn. The origin of this receptor is a person between 18 and 60 years old who received the Ad26.COV2.S COVID-19 vaccine or a placebo. Sequenced material: peripheral blood, taken in a trial of Ad26.COV2.S vaccine versus placebo.

CDR3: CATSDLQEQFF. The CDR3, as DNA: TGTGCCACCAGTGATTTACAGGAGCAGTTCTTC. The chain recombines TRBV24-1 with TRBJ2-1, with D hard to call. Between the trimmed V and J ends, which lost 1 base and 10 bases, there was a span of 4 bases. Per the germline V gene, CDR1 is KGHDR and CDR2 is SFDVKD. There are 11 residues in the CDR3.